These 6 T cell receptor beta chains were all obtained from the same sample, sequenced in a study of Ad26.COV2.S vaccination and SARS-CoV-2 variants. Regarding treatment: roughly 20 received Ad26.COV2.S at low or high dose, single or two shots; roughly five received placebo; per-sample allocation not given. After the first vaccine or placebo injection, samples were drawn on day 63. This table comes from immunoSEQ multiplex PCR, and its TCRdb copy is limited to in-frame clones, with some not included. The sample carries fewer than 400,000 clones, just over 85% recorded once. The material sequenced was peripheral blood, taken in a trial of Ad26.COV2.S vaccine versus placebo. Receptors originate from a person between 18 and 60 years old who received the Ad26.COV2.S COVID-19 vaccine or a placebo.

This chain links TRBV6-5 with TRBJ1-2; D call uncertain. CDR1 is MNHEY, CDR2 SVGAGI, per germline. The V end was cut by 7 bases, the J end by 3 bases, with 12 bases between. The CDR3 covers 13 residues. The CDR3 here is CASIRGGDYGYTF. CDR3 nucleotide sequence: TGTGCCAGCATCCGCGGAGGCGACTATGGCTACACCTTC.

V usage is TRBV10-3 and J usage is TRBJ2-2, with D tentatively TRBD1 or TRBD2 (7 bases each). Looked up from germline, CDR1 is ENHRY and CDR2 is SYGVKD. Between the trimmed V and J ends, which lost 1 base and 1 base, there was a span of 16 bases. The CDR3 totals 18 residues. CDR3 region: CAISEWEGQPRNTGELFF. The CDR3 nucleotides read TGTGCCATCAGTGAGTGGGAGGGACAGCCCCGGAACACCGGGGAGCTGTTTTTT.

In DNA, the CDR3 is TGTGCCAGCAGCTTAGGGTCGGTAAAGGCTAATGAAAAACTGTTTTTT. Its protein is CASSLGSVKANEKLFF. The chain links TRBV5-6 to TRBJ1-4, with D unclear. Germline V gene data show CDR1 as SGHDT and CDR2 as YYEEEE. V was cut by 2 bases and J by 3 bases, with 14 bases left in between. The CDR3 runs to 16 residues. Full variable domain (missing parts from reference TRBV5-6 and TRBJ1-4): DAGVTQSPTHLIKTRGQQVTLRCSPKSGHDTVSWYQQALGQGPQFIFQYYEEEERQRGNFPDRFSGHQFPNYSSELNVNALLLGDSALYLCASSLGSVKANEKLFFGSGTQLSVL.

The CDR3 protein is CATSKDSYNEQFF. The DNA for the CDR3 is TGTGCCACCAGCAAGGACTCTTACAATGAGCAGTTCTTC. This chain joins TRBV24-1 and TRBJ2-1; tentatively, D is TRBD2 (5 bases). Germline V lookup: CDR1 KGHDR, CDR2 SFDVKD. Trimming pared 7 bases from V and 4 bases from J, leaving 10 bases between. The length of the CDR3 is 13 residues.

J is TRBJ2-6 and V is TRBV6-5; D call uncertain. The CDR3 covers 16 residues. Germline values: CDR1 MNHEY, CDR2 SVGAGI. Trimming removed 4 bases from V and 0 bases from J, with 10 bases in between. DNA for the CDR3: TGTGCCAGCAGTTCCGCCCTGTACTCTGGGGCCAACGTCCTGACTTTC. Its protein is CASSSALYSGANVLTF.

The rearrangement joins TRBV5-5 to TRBJ1-1; maybe TRBD1 (5 bases). CDR1 SGHKS and CDR2 YYEKEE come from the germline V gene (reference sequence). V gave up 3 bases and J gave up 1 base, with 13 bases separating them. This CDR3 region has 15 residues. The CDR3 DNA sequence: TGTGCCAGCAGCTCAGACAGATATAAGAACACTGAAGCTTTCTTT. Translating it yields CASSSDRYKNTEAFF.